This TCR beta chain emerged from a study of glioma-infiltrating T cells. TCR alpha and beta CDR3 regions were amplified from RNA using iRepertoire nested multiplex PCR. One entry per CDR3 protein results from TCRdb running MiXCR on the multiplex PCR reads. The sample lists about 93,000 distinct CDR3 sequences, roughly 40% seen once, with roughly two fifths in the top ten. This clonotype was observed many times. Its antigen is unidentified. The CDR3 runs 14 residues. The germline CDR1 and CDR2 sequences are MDHEN and SYDVKM. Trimming removed 5 bases at V and 3 bases at J, with 13 bases between. Findings of the study overall: CDR3 overlap between tissue and blood was very small.

The TCR sequence derives from a human donor with low-grade glioma or glioblastoma, undergoing nonglioma brain surgery, or in good health (not recorded which). Sequencing used glioma tissue, nonneoplastic brain tissue, or PBMCs (not recorded which). The chain employs TRBV28 and TRBJ1-1; a possible D gene is TRBD1 (5 bases). As DNA, the CDR3 is TGTGCCAGCAGTACGGACACCCAATACACTGAAGCTTTCTTT. It specifies CASSTDTQYTEAFF.